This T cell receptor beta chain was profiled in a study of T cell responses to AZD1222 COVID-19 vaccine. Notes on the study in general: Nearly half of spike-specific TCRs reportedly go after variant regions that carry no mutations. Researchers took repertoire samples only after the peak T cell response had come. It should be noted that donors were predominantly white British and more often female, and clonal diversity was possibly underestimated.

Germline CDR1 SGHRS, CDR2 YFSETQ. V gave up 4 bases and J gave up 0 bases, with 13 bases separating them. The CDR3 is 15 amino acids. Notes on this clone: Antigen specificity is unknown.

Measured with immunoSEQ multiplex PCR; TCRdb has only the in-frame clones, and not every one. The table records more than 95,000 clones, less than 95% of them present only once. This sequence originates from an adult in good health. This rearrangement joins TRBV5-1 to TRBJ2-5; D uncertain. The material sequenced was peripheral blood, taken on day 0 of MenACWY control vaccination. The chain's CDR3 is CASSPRTGDQETQYF. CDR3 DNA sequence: TGCGCCAGCAGCCCACGGACGGGCGACCAAGAGACCCAGTACTTC.